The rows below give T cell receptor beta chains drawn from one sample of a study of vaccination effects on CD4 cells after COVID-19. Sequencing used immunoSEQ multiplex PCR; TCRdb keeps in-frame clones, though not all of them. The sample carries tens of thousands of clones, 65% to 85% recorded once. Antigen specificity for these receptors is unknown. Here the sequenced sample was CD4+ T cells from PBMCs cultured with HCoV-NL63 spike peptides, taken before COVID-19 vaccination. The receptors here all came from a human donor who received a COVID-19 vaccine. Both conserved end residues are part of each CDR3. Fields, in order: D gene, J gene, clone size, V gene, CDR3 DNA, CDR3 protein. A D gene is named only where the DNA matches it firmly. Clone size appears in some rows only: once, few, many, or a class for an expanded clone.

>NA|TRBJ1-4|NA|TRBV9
TGTGCCAGCAGCGCCGACCGGGATTTTAATGAAAAACTGTTTTTT
CASSADRDFNEKLFF
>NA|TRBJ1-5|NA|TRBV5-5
TGTGCCAGCAGCGACACAGGGAATCAGCCCCAGCATTTT
CASSDTGNQPQHF
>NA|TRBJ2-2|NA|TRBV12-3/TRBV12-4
TGTGCCAGCAGCAAAGAAAACACCGGGGAGCTGTTTTTT
CASSKENTGELFF
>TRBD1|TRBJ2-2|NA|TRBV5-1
TGCGCCAGCAGCACCGGGACAGGGGGTTACACCGGGGAGCTGTTTTTT
CASSTGTGGYTGELFF
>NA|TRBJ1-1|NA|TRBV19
TGTGCCAGTAGACGCAGGAACACTGAAGCTTTCTTT
CASRRRNTEAFF
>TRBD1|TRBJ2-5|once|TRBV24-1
TGTGCCACCAGTGAGTCACAGGGGAACACGGAGACCCAGTACTTC
CATSESQGNTETQYF
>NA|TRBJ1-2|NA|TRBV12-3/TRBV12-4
TGTGCCAGCAGTTTCAGTCGCCTCTATGGCTACACCTTC
CASSFSRLYGYTF
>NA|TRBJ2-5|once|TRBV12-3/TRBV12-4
TGTGCCAGCAGTCCCCAGACAGGCGGCCAGTACTTC
CASSPQTGGQYF
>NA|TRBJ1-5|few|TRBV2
TGTGCCAGCAGTGACCGCAATCAGCCCCAGCATTTT
CASSDRNQPQHF
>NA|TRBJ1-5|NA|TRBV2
TGTGCCAGCAGTGACAGCATTAGCAATCAGCCCCAGCATTTT
CASSDSISNQPQHF
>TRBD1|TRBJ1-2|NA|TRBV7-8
TGTGCCAGCAGCTTAGCTGGACAGGGACCAAACTATGGCTACACCTTC
CASSLAGQGPNYGYTF
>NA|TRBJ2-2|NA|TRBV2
TGTGCCAGCACCAGGAACACCGGGGAGCTGTTTTTT
CASTRNTGELFF
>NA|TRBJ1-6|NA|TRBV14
TGTGCCAGCAGCCAAGTGGCCTTTAGCTCCTATAATTCACCCCTCCACTTT
CASSQVAFSSYNSPLHF
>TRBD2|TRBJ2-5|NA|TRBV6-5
TGTGCCAGCAGTTATGGGAGGGGAGAGACCCAGTACTTC
CASSYGRGETQYF
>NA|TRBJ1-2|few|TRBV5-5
TGTGCCAGCAGCCCCCACAGTTGGGCTAACTATGGCTACACCTTC
CASSPHSWANYGYTF
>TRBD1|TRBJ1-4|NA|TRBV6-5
TGTGCCAGCAGTTCCCGAGGGACAGGGCTTAATGAAAAACTGTTTTTT
CASSSRGTGLNEKLFF
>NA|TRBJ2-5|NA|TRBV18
TGTGCCAGCTCACCAATGGTATCGTCCCAAGAGACCCAGTACTTC
CASSPMVSSQETQYF
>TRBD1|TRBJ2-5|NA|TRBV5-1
TGCGCCAGCAGCTTGGCGACAGGGGGGCAAGAGACCCAGTACTTC
CASSLATGGQETQYF
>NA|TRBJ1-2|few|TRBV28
TGTGCCAGCAGTTCTCTAGCGACCGGGAACTATGGCTACACCTTC
CASSSLATGNYGYTF
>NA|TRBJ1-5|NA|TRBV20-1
TGCAGTGCAGGGCAGCCCCAGCATTTT
CSAGQPQHF
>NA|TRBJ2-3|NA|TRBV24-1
TGTGCCACCAGTGATTTGTTGACAGATACGCAGTATTTT
CATSDLLTDTQYF
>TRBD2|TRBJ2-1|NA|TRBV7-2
TGTGCCAGCAGACGGACTAGCGGGGGCTCCTACAATGAGCAGTTCTTC
CASRRTSGGSYNEQFF
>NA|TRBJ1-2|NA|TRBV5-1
TGCGCCAGCAGCACGGGGGGGCAGCATACTAACTATGGCTACACCTTC
CASSTGGQHTNYGYTF
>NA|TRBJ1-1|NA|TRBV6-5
TGTGCCAGCAGGTCAGGGGTCTTGAACACTGAAGCTTTCTTT
CASRSGVLNTEAFF
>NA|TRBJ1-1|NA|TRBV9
TGTGCCAGCAGCGCCCTTGGGGAGGGCTTTCCTCCTGAAGCTTTCTTT
CASSALGEGFPPEAFF
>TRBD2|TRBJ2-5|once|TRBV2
TGTGCCAGCAGTGGGCCTAGCGGGGCTCAAGAGACCCAGTACTTC
CASSGPSGAQETQYF
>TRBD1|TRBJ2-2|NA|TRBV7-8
TGTGCCAGCAGCCTAAGACAGGGGCTTAACACCGGGGAGCTGTTTTTT
CASSLRQGLNTGELFF
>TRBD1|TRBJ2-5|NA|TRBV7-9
TGTGCCAGCAGCTACCAATCCGGGGGACAGGGCGCGACCCAGTACTTC
CASSYQSGGQGATQYF
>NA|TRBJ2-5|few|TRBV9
TGTGCCAGCAGCGTAGGGACAGCGAATTTCCAAGAGACCCAGTACTTC
CASSVGTANFQETQYF
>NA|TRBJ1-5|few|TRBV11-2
TGTGCCAGCAGCGGTCCAGGGAATCAGCCCCAGCATTTT
CASSGPGNQPQHF
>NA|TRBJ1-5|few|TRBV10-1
TGCGCCAGCAGTGAGACTCCGAGCAATCAGCCCCAGCATTTT
CASSETPSNQPQHF
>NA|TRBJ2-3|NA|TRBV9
TGTGCCAGCAGCGTAGCCCTGACCTCGCTCAGCACAGATACGCAGTATTTT
CASSVALTSLSTDTQYF
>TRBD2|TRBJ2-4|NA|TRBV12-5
TGTGCTAGTGGTTTGGTGGTAGCGGGGAGGGGCAAAAACATTCAGTACTTC
CASGLVVAGRGKNIQYF
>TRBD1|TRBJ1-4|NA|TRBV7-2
TGTGCCAGCAGCAAAGACAGGGCGGGGGCTAATGAAAAACTGTTTTTT
CASSKDRAGANEKLFF
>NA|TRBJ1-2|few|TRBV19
TGTGCCAGTAGTATTCCCGGGGGGCGACTAGGGTATGGCTACACCTTC
CASSIPGGRLGYGYTF
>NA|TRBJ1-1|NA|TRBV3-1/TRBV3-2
TGTGCCAGCAGCCGGGTTGCGCATGAAGCTTTCTTT
CASSRVAHEAFF
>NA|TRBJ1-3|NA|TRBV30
TGTGCCTGGAGAGGAAGTCCGGCGGGAAACACCATATATTTT
CAWRGSPAGNTIYF
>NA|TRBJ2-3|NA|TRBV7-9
TGTGCCAGCAGCGTAGTCAGGGGCAAGTCAGATACGCAGTATTTT
CASSVVRGKSDTQYF
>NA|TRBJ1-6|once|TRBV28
TGTGCCAGCAGTTTCACAGGAGCCCTCCACTTT
CASSFTGALHF
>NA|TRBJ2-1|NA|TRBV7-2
TGTGCCAGCAGCTTAGAGGCGCGGCGGGGTTACAATGAGCAGTTCTTC
CASSLEARRGYNEQFF
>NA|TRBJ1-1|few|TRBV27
TGTGCCAGCAGTTTTCTTGGGACACAGAACACTGAAGCTTTCTTT
CASSFLGTQNTEAFF
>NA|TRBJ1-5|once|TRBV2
TGTGCCAGCAACCCGGAGGGGGGTATACGGCCCCAGCATTTT
CASNPEGGIRPQHF
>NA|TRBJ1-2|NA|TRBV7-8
TGTGCCAGCAGCCCGATCCTCTATGGCTACACCTTC
CASSPILYGYTF
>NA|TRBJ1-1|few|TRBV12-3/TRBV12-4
TGTGCCAGCAGTTTTTACCGGTCCACTGAAGCTTTCTTT
CASSFYRSTEAFF
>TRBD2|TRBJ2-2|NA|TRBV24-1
TGTGCCACCAGTGAGGGGGAACTAGCGGGGGAGCTGTTTTTT
CATSEGELAGELFF
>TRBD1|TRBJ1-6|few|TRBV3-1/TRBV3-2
TGTGCCAGCAGCCAGGGGCAGGGGGGCTATAATTCACCCCTCCACTTT
CASSQGQGGYNSPLHF
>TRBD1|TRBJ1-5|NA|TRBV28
TGTGCCAGCACTACAGGGGTTAGCAATCAGCCCCAGCATTTT
CASTTGVSNQPQHF
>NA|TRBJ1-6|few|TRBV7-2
TGTGCCAGCAGCCACAACGGGACTCCTACACCACCCCTCCACTTT
CASSHNGTPTPPLHF